This T cell receptor (beta chain) was recovered during a study of memory CD4+ T cells and cytomegalovirus serostatus. Across the study: Of the healthy Belgian adults, 9 were CMV seropositive and 20 to 30 seronegative.

CDR3 length: 14 amino acids. V lost 3 bases and J lost 3, with 10 bases in between. Germline CDR1 is SGDLS and CDR2 is YYNGEE. About this clone: Its antigen is still unknown.

The sort gate was single viable CD3+CD4+CD8-CD45RO+ cells for memory CD4+ T cells. Study-wide results and caveats: CMV serostatus prediction reached median AUC about 0.95, or 0.9 with US-trained model. Each of 67 CMV-associated TCRbeta sequences occurred in one to five individuals.

The assay was immunoSEQ multiplex PCR, and TCRdb's table has in-frame clones only and misses some. The table has tens of thousands of clones, about four fifths seen once. The sequencing sample was made of memory CD4+ T cells from blood. This chain connects TRBV9 to TRBJ1-3; the D is unclear. This TCR was recovered from an adult in good health and CMV-seropositive. The CDR3 sequence is CASSAEEGGNTIYF. CDR3 sequence (DNA): TGTGCCAGCAGCGCCGAAGAGGGTGGAAACACCATATATTTT.